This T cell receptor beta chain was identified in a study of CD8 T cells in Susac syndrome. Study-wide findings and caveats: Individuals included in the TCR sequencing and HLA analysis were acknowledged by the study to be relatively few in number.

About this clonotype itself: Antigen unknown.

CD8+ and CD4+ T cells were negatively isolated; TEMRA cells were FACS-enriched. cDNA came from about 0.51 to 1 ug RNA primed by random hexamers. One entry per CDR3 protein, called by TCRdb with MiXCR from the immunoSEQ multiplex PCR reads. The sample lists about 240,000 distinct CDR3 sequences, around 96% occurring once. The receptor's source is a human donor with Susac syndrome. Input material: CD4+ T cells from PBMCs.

CDR3 DNA sequence: TGTGCCAGCACCCTCCGCCGACCACAGGGGACTAGCGCCTACAATGAGCAGTTCTTC. Protein sequence: CASTLRRPQGTSAYNEQFF. The V and J genes are TRBV7-9 and TRBJ2-1; TRBD2 agrees at 10 bases. Germline V gene sequence: CDR1 SEHNR, CDR2 FQNEAQ (reference sequence). J gave up 2 bases and V 7 bases, and 17 bases lay outside the gene matches. The CDR3 consists of 19 residues. Drawing the rest from reference TRBV7-9 and TRBJ2-1, the complete variable domain is DTGVSQNPRHKITKRGQNVTFRCDPISEHNRLYWYRQTLGQGPEFLTYFQNEAQLEKSRLLSDRFSAERPKGSFSTLEIQRTEQGDSAMYLCASTLRRPQGTSAYNEQFFGPGTRLTVL.